The T cell receptor (beta chain) under discussion was sequenced for a study of monozygotic twins with inflammatory bowel disease. Whole-study results and caveats: Especially with disease activity, IBD patients shared fewer clonotypes with others than healthy twins did.

The V gene's germline CDR1 is SGHNT and CDR2 YENEEA. The CDR3 is 14 amino acids. On this clonotype: Its specificity is not known.

Researchers used template switching to add UMIs featuring a 6-nucleotide sample barcode. TCRdb processed the 5' RACE reads again and assigns one entry to each CDR3 protein, with no DNA. The repertoire table contains around 450,000 distinct CDR3 sequences. This chain uses TRBV11-3 with TRBJ2-7; TCRdb calls TRBD2, which cannot be checked without DNA. The receptor was derived from a human donor with ulcerative colitis or Crohn's disease, or a healthy co-twin of an affected twin (not recorded which). Material for sequencing was blood. The CDR3 loop is CASRPKRKWYEQYF.